Presented here are 28 T cell receptor beta chains from one specimen sequenced in a study of early T cells in non-severe SARS-CoV-2 infection. TCRdb used MiXCR to reprocess the 5' RACE reads, holding one entry per CDR3 protein. Of about 30,000 distinct CDR3 sequences listed, roughly 5% are singletons. The sample taken for sequencing was whole blood. All receptors derive from an adult who was a healthcare worker with PCR-confirmed SARS-CoV-2 infection or an uninfected control (not recorded which).

The rearrangement uses TRBV3-1 and TRBJ1-3; no definite D call. Germline assignment: CDR1 LGHDT and CDR2 YNNKEL (reference sequence). The CDR3 totals 12 residues. Trimming took off 2 bases at V and 3 bases at J, with 2 bases between the two ends. This CDR3 is CASSQYGNTIYF. The CDR3 DNA is TGTGCCAGCAGCCAATATGGAAACACCATATATTTT.

This clonotype occurred many times. The chain carries TRBV9 and TRBJ1-3; unclear D gene. Germline V CDR1 and CDR2: SGDLS, YYNGEE. CDR3 size: 14 residues. V dropped 1 base and J dropped 0 bases, with 5 bases sitting between them. In DNA, the CDR3 is TGTGCCAGCAGCGTATTGGACTCTGGAAACACCATATATTTT. It is translated as CASSVLDSGNTIYF. The variable domain in full, completed from reference TRBV9 and TRBJ1-3, reads DSGVTQTPKHLITATGQRVTLRCSPRSGDLSVYWYQQSLDQGLQFLIQYYNGEERAKGNILERFSAQQFPDLHSELNLSSLELGDSALYFCASSVLDSGNTIYFGEGSWLTVV.

This clonotype came up many times. J is TRBJ1-2 and V is TRBV5-6; no firm D call. Trimming stripped 2 bases from V and 0 bases from J, with 11 bases between. Germline V lookup: CDR1 SGHDT, CDR2 YYEEEE. The CDR3 totals 15 residues. In DNA form, the CDR3 reads TGTGCCAGCAGCTTCGGCAGGACCGCTAACTATGGCTACACCTTC. This sequence encodes CASSFGRTANYGYTF.

This clonotype has ten or more counts. The chain uses TRBV25-1 and TRBJ1-6; D not certain. Germline V gene sequence: CDR1 MGHDK, CDR2 SYGVNS. CDR3 size: 13 residues. V was clipped by 1 base and J by 7 bases, with 5 bases between them. The CDR3: CASSELANSPLHF. In DNA, the CDR3 is TGTGCCAGCAGTGAATTGGCCAATTCACCCCTCCACTTT.

This clonotype was detected ten times or more. This CDR3 is CASSLANPGGGETQYF. CDR3 nucleotide sequence: TGCGCCAGCAGCTTGGCCAATCCAGGGGGAGGTGAGACCCAGTACTTC. The V gene is TRBV5-1, the J gene TRBJ2-5; tentatively, D is TRBD1 (7 bases). The length of the CDR3 is 16 residues. The germline V gene has CDR1 SGHRS and CDR2 YFSETQ. Trimming took off 0 bases at V and 5 bases at J, with 17 bases between the two ends.

This clonotype was found a few times. The chain employs TRBV29-1 and TRBJ1-1; 8 nucleotides line up with TRBD1. The CDR3 spans 13 residues. Trimming took 7 bases from V and 4 from J; bases not matched to a gene: 8. Germline V CDR1 and CDR2: SQVTM, ANQGSEA. CDR3 nucleotide sequence: TGCAGCGCATCGACAGGGGCGGGCACTGAAGCTTTCTTT. It yields the protein CSASTGAGTEAFF.

Many counts were recorded for this clonotype. The rearrangement joins TRBV7-6 to TRBJ2-7, with D perhaps matching TRBD1 (6 bases). From germline, CDR1 is SGHVS and CDR2 FNYEAQ. This CDR3 spans 12 amino acids. V was shortened by 2 bases and J by 5 bases, with 7 bases between the two germline ends. As DNA, the CDR3 is TGTGCCAGCAGCTTAAACAGGGACGAGCAGTACTTC. Protein sequence: CASSLNRDEQYF.

This clonotype was seen many times. CDR3 coding DNA: TGCGCCAGCAGCTTGGACAGTCTGACCCAGTACTTC. Translation: CASSLDSLTQYF. The rearrangement links TRBV5-1 to TRBJ2-5; D gene ambiguous. V dropped 0 bases and J dropped 7 bases, with 7 bases sitting between them. Germline loops: CDR1 SGHRS, CDR2 YFSETQ. The CDR3 totals 12 residues.

The rearrangement joins TRBV6-2 or TRBV6-3 to TRBJ2-1, with D tentatively TRBD1 (6 bases). The CDR3 extends over 14 amino acids. Germline CDR1 is MNHEY and CDR2 is SVGEGT. V was shortened by 3 bases and J by 8 bases, with 14 bases between the two germline ends. CDR3 sequence (DNA): TGTGCCAGCAGTTATTTAGGGACAATTCATGAGCAGTTCTTC. As protein: CASSYLGTIHEQFF.

This clonotype appeared many times. The chain recombines TRBV7-2 with TRBJ2-3; 11 nucleotides agree with TRBD2. After removal of 4 bases from V and 0 bases from J, the junction contained 0 bases not matched to a gene. CDR3 length equals 15 residues. Germline V gene sequence: CDR1 SGHTA, CDR2 FQGNSA. In nucleotides, the CDR3 is TGTGCCAGCAGCTGGACTAGCGGGAGCACAGATACGCAGTATTTT. Encoded protein: CASSWTSGSTDTQYF.

The chain carries TRBV9 and TRBJ1-1; D gene uncertain. The V and J ends lost 3 bases and 1 base respectively, with 10 bases between them. CDR1 is SGDLS and CDR2 is YYNGEE in the germline V gene. This CDR3 comprises 14 residues. The CDR3 DNA follows: TGTGCCAGCAGCGCTCAACAATCGAACACTGAAGCTTTCTTT. Protein product: CASSAQQSNTEAFF. Filled out from reference TRBV9 and TRBJ1-1, the complete variable domain reads DSGVTQTPKHLITATGQRVTLRCSPRSGDLSVYWYQQSLDQGLQFLIQYYNGEERAKGNILERFSAQQFPDLHSELNLSSLELGDSALYFCASSAQQSNTEAFFGQGTRLTVV.

This clonotype was observed a handful of times. The rearrangement links TRBV7-2 to TRBJ2-7; D remains ambiguous. The CDR3 sequence is 12 residues long. Trimming removed 0 bases from V and 9 bases from J, with 9 bases in between. CDR1 and CDR2 from the germline V gene are SGHTA and FQGNSA. CDR3 in amino acids: CASSLAGPGQYF. CDR3 bases: TGTGCCAGCAGCTTAGCAGGACCGGGGCAGTACTTC.

This clonotype was picked up a small number of times. The chain recombines TRBV10-3 with TRBJ2-3, with TRBD1 matching over 7 bases. Germline-derived CDR1 and CDR2 are ENHRY and SYGVKD. The CDR3 has 15 residues. V gave up 4 bases and J gave up 5 bases; unmatched junction bases: 9. CDR3 loop: CAISGPDRERDTQYF. CDR3 bases: TGTGCCATCAGTGGGCCTGACAGGGAAAGAGATACGCAGTATTTT.

This clonotype was recorded at least ten times. The chain combines TRBV24-1 with TRBJ2-6; no definite D call. The CDR3 has 13 residues. The V end was cut by 2 bases, the J end by 11 bases, with 9 bases between. Germline CDR1 reads KGHDR; CDR2 reads SFDVKD. CDR3 sequence (DNA): TGTGCCACCAGTGATTCAATTGATGACGTCCTGACTTTC. Encoded protein: CATSDSIDDVLTF.

This clonotype was counted many times. The J gene is TRBJ1-1, the V gene TRBV4-1; no definite D call. The CDR3 is 15 residues long. V lost 0 bases and J 5 bases, leaving 13 bases between the germline ends. Germline CDR1 reads MGHRA; CDR2 reads YSYEKL. The CDR3: CASSQEEARGTEAFF. DNA of the CDR3: TGCGCCAGCAGCCAAGAGGAAGCCCGGGGTACTGAAGCTTTCTTT.

J is TRBJ1-2 and V is TRBV15; 9 bases fit TRBD1. The J segment lost 7 bases and the V segment lost 1 base, leaving 10 bases of the junction unmatched. CDR3 size: 16 residues. The germline CDR1 and CDR2 sequences are LNHNV and YYDKDF (reference sequence). In DNA, the CDR3 is TGTGCCACCAGCAGAGCCGGGACAGGGCCATCTTTTGGCTACACCTTC. Amino acid sequence: CATSRAGTGPSFGYTF.

There are many counts of this clonotype. The junction departs from germline at one end; a sequencing error may be responsible. V usage is TRBV7-2 and J usage is TRBJ1-1; D is perhaps TRBD1 (5 bases). CDR1 is SGHTA, CDR2 FQGNSA, per germline. CDR3 size: 14 residues. CDR3 sequence (DNA): TGTGCCAGCCGCTTAGGGCAGGGTTACGCTGAAGCTTTCTTT. Residues: CASRLGQGYAEAFF.

This clonotype was detected ten times or more. J is TRBJ1-6 and V is TRBV4-1; TRBD1 is a possible D gene (5 bases). V was pared by 3 bases and J by 9 bases, with 15 bases between. This CDR3 is built from 15 residues. Germline V gene data show CDR1 as MGHRA and CDR2 as YSYEKL. CDR3 in DNA: TGCGCCAGCAGCCATGGGACCGGTGCGGGTTCACCCCTCCACTTT. Translating gives CASSHGTGAGSPLHF.

This clonotype was observed many times. V is TRBV7-2 and J is TRBJ1-5, with a possible D match to TRBD1 (6 bases). V was cut by 5 bases and J by 4 bases, with 9 bases left in between. CDR3 length: 13 amino acids. In germline, CDR1 is SGHTA, CDR2 FQGNSA. The CDR3, as DNA: TGTGCCAGCAGCACCCAGGGGAATCAGCCCCAGCATTTT. Its translation: CASSTQGNQPQHF.

The V gene is TRBV3-1, the J gene TRBJ1-1; D remains unclear. Germline loops: CDR1 LGHDT, CDR2 YNNKEL (reference sequence). V was pared by 0 bases and J by 5 bases, with 7 bases between. There are 13 residues in the CDR3. The CDR3, as DNA: TGTGCCAGCAGCCAAGATTATGGGACTGAAGCTTTCTTT. Residues: CASSQDYGTEAFF.

Many counts were recorded for this clonotype. The V and J genes are TRBV12-3 or TRBV12-4 and TRBJ2-2, with 9 nucleotides matching TRBD2. The junction had 8 bases not matched to a gene; V was cut back by 5 bases and J by 4 bases. The CDR3 totals 16 residues. CDR3 amino acids: CASSGRREGSTGELFF. As DNA, the CDR3 is TGTGCCAGCAGTGGCAGGCGGGAGGGGTCCACCGGGGAGCTGTTTTTT.

This clonotype is termed large. The rearrangement uses TRBV28 and TRBJ1-1; D is unclear. The germline V and J ends were trimmed by 2 bases and 6 bases, with 13 bases remaining between them. CDR1 and CDR2 (germline): MDHEN, SYDVKM. The CDR3 contains 14 residues. The CDR3 loop is CASSLPQVPAEAFF. The CDR3, as DNA: TGTGCCAGCAGTTTACCTCAGGTCCCCGCTGAAGCTTTCTTT.

The sample holds a few counts of this clonotype. Possible read error: a much larger clone is one base away. V gene TRBV6-6 combines with J gene TRBJ2-7; D is unresolved. V shed 10 bases and J shed 5 bases, with 15 bases lying between them. Germline values: CDR1 MNHNY, CDR2 SVGAGI (reference sequence). The CDR3 runs 12 residues. The CDR3 bases are TGTGCCACCGCCCTAACGAAACACGAGCAGTACTTC. Translated: CATALTKHEQYF.

This clonotype turned up a few times. V gene TRBV18 combines with J gene TRBJ1-1; D uncertain. V was trimmed by 6 bases and J by 0 bases, leaving 11 bases between them. Germline lookup yields CDR1 KGHSH and CDR2 LQKENI. This CDR3 region has 14 residues. The CDR3 DNA is TGTGCCAGCTCCCAAGATAGGCTGAACACTGAAGCTTTCTTT. It is translated as CASSQDRLNTEAFF. The entire variable domain, with the rest obtained from reference TRBV18 and TRBJ1-1, is as follows: NAGVMQNPRHLVRRRGQEARLRCSPMKGHSHVYWYRQLPEEGLKFMVYLQKENIIDESGMPKERFSAEFPKEGPSILRIQQVVRGDSAAYFCASSQDRLNTEAFFGQGTRLTVV.

In its sample, this clonotype was seen many times. Its ends do not fully match the called genes, so a read error is possible. This chain joins TRBV24-1 and TRBJ2-7, with D unclear. The CDR3 covers 11 residues. Germline CDR1 is KGHDR and CDR2 is SFDVKD. CDR3: CATSDRDSWFF. CDR3 DNA: TGTGCCACCAGTGATCGAGACTCGTGGTTCTTC.

In this sample, this clonotype turned up many times. The V gene is TRBV28, the J gene TRBJ2-1, with 8 bases fitting TRBD2. J lost 3 bases, V lost 6 bases, and 7 bases had no gene match. CDR1 is MDHEN and CDR2 is SYDVKM in the germline V gene. The CDR3 consists of 15 residues. The CDR3 nucleotides are TGTGCCAGCAGAACCATACGGGGGGGCTACAATGAGCAGTTCTTC. Protein product: CASRTIRGGYNEQFF.

For this clonotype: A much more abundant neighbour one base away suggests this may be a read error. The conserved phenylalanine or tryptophan is not found at the CDR3 terminus, so this likely reflects a read error. The rearrangement links TRBV7-2 to TRBJ2-3; 7 bases are a match to TRBD2. V lost 1 base, J lost 4 bases, and 2 bases stayed unmatched. Germline assignment: CDR1 SGHTA and CDR2 FQGNSA. CDR3 length equals 14 residues. CDR3 protein: CASSLVAGADTQYY. In nucleotides, the CDR3 is TGTGCCAGCAGCTTAGTGGCGGGAGCAGATACGCAGTATTAT.

This clonotype was found many times. This rearrangement joins TRBV6-1 to TRBJ2-7; TRBD1 aligns across 8 bases. The CDR3 sequence is 13 residues long. J lost 3 bases, V lost 8 bases, and 6 bases had no gene match. Germline CDR1 MNHNS, CDR2 SASEGT. The CDR3 DNA reads as TGTGCCAGCGGGGACAGGACTTACTACGAGCAGTACTTC. It yields the protein CASGDRTYYEQYF.